One sample yielded the 29 T cell receptor beta chains listed below, sequenced in a study of shared clonotypes between healthy human individuals (dated by TCRdb to 2020 to 2021). The library was produced with the immunoSEQ multiplex PCR assay. This is the immuneACCESS table as TCRdb keeps it, with only in-frame sequences that have V and J called. A part of the clones is gone; compared with another copy, unresolved V genes explain less than half, and the rest is unexplained. This sample has some 1 million clones in its table, and roughly 80% of those were observed once. 1.4% of the sample is taken by the ten largest. The specimen was memory CD4+ T cells sorted from blood. The sample's cell subset or site label, decoded: CD45RA-negative fraction. These receptors were obtained from a man between 18 and 29 years old in good health.

J is TRBJ1-4 and V is TRBV11-1; tentatively, D is TRBD1 (6 bases). The V end lost 0 bases, the J end lost 7 bases, and 9 bases lay between the germline ends. Germline CDR1 reads SGHAT; CDR2 reads FQDESV (reference sequence). There are 14 residues in the CDR3. The CDR3 DNA sequence: TGTGCCAGCAGCTTAGCCGGCAGGGGTGAAAAACTGTTTTTT. Translating gives CASSLAGRGEKLFF.

V usage is TRBV5-1 and J usage is TRBJ1-1; D possibly corresponds to TRBD1 (5 bases). CDR3 size: 15 residues. V was cut by 0 bases and J by 1 base, with 10 bases left in between. Germline CDR1 reads SGHRS; CDR2 reads YFSETQ. The DNA of the CDR3 is TGCGCCAGCAGCTTGGGGGTAACAGGGAACACTGAAGCTTTCTTT. Protein sequence: CASSLGVTGNTEAFF.

The table lists this clone with a count of one. Here the CDR3 reads CASSPGDSLNTEAFF. In DNA form, the CDR3 reads TGTGCCAGCAGCCCGGGGGATAGTCTCAACACTGAAGCTTTCTTT. The J gene is TRBJ1-1, the V gene TRBV11-3; tentative D call: TRBD1 (5 bases). The CDR3 runs 15 residues. Trimming removed 5 bases from V and 2 bases from J, with 15 bases in between. Looked up from germline, CDR1 is SGHNT and CDR2 is YENEEA. The variable domain in full, completed from reference TRBV11-3 and TRBJ1-1, reads EAGVVQSPRYKIIEKKQPVAFWCNPISGHNTLYWYLQNLGQGPELLIRYENEEAVDDSQLPKDRFSAERLKGVDSTLKIQPAELGDSAVYLCASSPGDSLNTEAFFGQGTRLTVV.

The chain uses TRBV7-9 and TRBJ1-6, with D perhaps matching TRBD1 (6 bases). Trimming took 5 bases from V and 5 from J, leaving 13 bases between them. CDR1 and CDR2 from the germline V gene are SEHNR and FQNEAQ (reference sequence). CDR3 length equals 15 residues. In DNA form, the CDR3 reads TGTGCCAGCAGCCAAGGGACATCGAATAATTCACCCCTCCACTTT. It is translated as CASSQGTSNNSPLHF.

Regarding this clone: This sample also contains other DNA sequences that code for the same CDR3. V usage is TRBV11-2 and J usage is TRBJ2-1; perhaps TRBD2 as D (6 bases). CDR3 size: 15 residues. The germline V and J ends were trimmed by 3 bases and 1 base, with 10 bases remaining between them. The germline V gene encodes CDR1 SGHAT and CDR2 FQNNGV. The CDR3 spells CASSLEGSSYNEQFF. The CDR3 coding sequence is TGTGCCAGCAGCTTGGAGGGATCTTCCTACAATGAGCAGTTCTTC.

The rearrangement joins TRBV7-3 to TRBJ2-3; D perhaps matches TRBD2 (5 bases). There are 15 residues in the CDR3. Germline-derived CDR1 and CDR2 are SGHTA and FQGTGA. V was trimmed by 2 bases and J by 2 bases, leaving 11 bases between them. DNA for the CDR3: TGTGCCAGCAGCTTATCGTGGGAGTACACAGATACGCAGTATTTT. Translation gives CASSLSWEYTDTQYF.

For this clone: The same CDR3 also results from other DNA sequences found in this sample. The CDR3 is CASSPGGSNQPQHF. The CDR3 DNA reads as TGTGCCAGCAGTCCCGGGGGGAGCAATCAGCCCCAGCATTTT. The chain couples TRBV7-3 to TRBJ1-5, with D tentatively TRBD1 (5 bases). From germline, CDR1 is SGHTA and CDR2 FQGTGA. This CDR3 spans 14 amino acids. V dropped 6 bases and J dropped 1 base, with 10 bases sitting between them.

This clone was detected a few times. This chain connects TRBV4-3 to TRBJ2-3; D gene uncertain. Germline values: CDR1 LGHNA, CDR2 YSLEER. This CDR3 region has 15 residues. Trimming removed 1 base from V and 0 bases from J, with 8 bases in between. In DNA form, the CDR3 reads TGCGCCAGCAGCCAAGGTGTCGGGAGCACAGATACGCAGTATTTT. Its protein product is CASSQGVGSTDTQYF.

The chain joins TRBV2 to TRBJ2-7; D is uncertain. Trimming cost V 7 bases and J 3 bases, with 10 bases left between them. The CDR3 covers 12 residues. The germline V gene encodes CDR1 SNHLY and CDR2 FYNNEI. The CDR3 region has the DNA TGTGCCAGCACAGGCAGTTACTACGAGCAGTACTTC. Translation: CASTGSYYEQYF.

The rearrangement links TRBV19 to TRBJ2-1, with D unclear. This CDR3 spans 13 amino acids. V lost 3 bases and J 5 bases, leaving 8 bases between the germline ends. Germline V CDR1 and CDR2: LNHDA, SQIVND (reference sequence). The CDR3 here is CASSMWANNEQFF. As DNA, the CDR3 is TGTGCCAGTAGTATGTGGGCAAACAATGAGCAGTTCTTC.

This clone was found once. J is TRBJ2-1 and V is TRBV11-3; D might be TRBD2 (6 bases). CDR1 SGHNT and CDR2 YENEEA come from the germline V gene. The CDR3 loop spans 12 amino acids. V was shortened by 3 bases and J by 9 bases, with 9 bases between the two germline ends. The DNA for the CDR3 is TGTGCCAGCAGCTTCGTGGGGGGTGAGCAGTTCTTC. This codes for CASSFVGGEQFF.

The sample holds many counts of this clone. The rearrangement joins TRBV19 to TRBJ1-5; D remains ambiguous. This CDR3 contains 13 residues. V shed 0 bases and J shed 7 bases, with 7 bases lying between them. The germline gives CDR1 LNHDA, CDR2 SQIVND (reference sequence). This CDR3 is CASSIESGQPQHF. DNA for the CDR3: TGTGCCAGTAGTATAGAGTCTGGACAGCCCCAGCATTTT.

The chain is built from TRBV14 and TRBJ1-2, with 7 bases lining up with TRBD1. The CDR3 is 18 residues long. Trimming took 0 bases from V and 0 from J; bases not matched to a gene: 10. The germline CDR1 and CDR2 sequences are SGHDN and FVKESK. The CDR3 nucleotides read TGTGCCAGCAGCCAAGATAGGGGGCACAGGCCCACTAACTATGGCTACACCTTC. This encodes CASSQDRGHRPTNYGYTF.

V is TRBV7-9 and J is TRBJ2-4; 9 positions match TRBD2. CDR1 is SEHNR, CDR2 FQNEAQ, per germline (reference sequence). CDR3 length equals 15 residues. Trimming at V came to 5 bases and at J to 12 bases, leaving 14 bases not matched to a gene. DNA for the CDR3: TGTGCCAGCAGCGACCTGGGAGCTAGCGGGACCTCTCAGTACTTC. Translating gives CASSDLGASGTSQYF.

The V call is TRBV6-1, the J call TRBJ1-2, with D possibly being TRBD1 (5 bases). V lost 8 bases to trimming and J lost 7 bases, with 14 bases between them. The CDR3 loop spans 12 amino acids. Germline CDR1 and CDR2: MNHNS and SASEGT. The CDR3 coding sequence is TGTGCCAGCTATTTAACAGGTGTTGGCTACACCTTC. Translating gives CASYLTGVGYTF.

The CDR3 nucleotides read TGTGCCAGCAGCTTAGATCTGCGGTCTGGCGGGGAGCTGTTTTTT. It specifies CASSLDLRSGGELFF. This chain links TRBV7-9 with TRBJ2-2; unclear D gene. This CDR3 comprises 15 residues. Trimming cost V 1 base and J 7 bases, with 13 bases left between them. CDR1 and CDR2 (germline): SEHNR, FQNEAQ (reference sequence).

This clone occurred once. The V and J genes are TRBV6-5 and TRBJ2-2, with 9 bases that match TRBD2. Germline values: CDR1 MNHEY, CDR2 SVGAGI. There are 13 residues in the CDR3. Losses at the gene ends were 7 bases for V and 4 bases for J; bases not matched to a gene: 1. CDR3 sequence (DNA): TGTGCCAGCATTAGCGGGGGCACCGGGGAGCTGTTTTTT. Its translation is CASISGGTGELFF.

The rearrangement uses TRBV11-3 and TRBJ2-7; either TRBD1 or TRBD2 may supply D (5 bases each). The CDR3 is 12 residues long. Trimming removed 3 bases from V and 5 bases from J, with 8 bases in between. The V gene's germline CDR1 is SGHNT and CDR2 YENEEA. CDR3 nucleotides: TGTGCCAGCAGCTTTCAGGGACACGAGCAGTACTTC. Encoded protein: CASSFQGHEQYF. The variable domain in full, completed from reference TRBV11-3 and TRBJ2-7, reads EAGVVQSPRYKIIEKKQPVAFWCNPISGHNTLYWYLQNLGQGPELLIRYENEEAVDDSQLPKDRFSAERLKGVDSTLKIQPAELGDSAVYLCASSFQGHEQYFGPGTRLTVT.

Remarks on this clone: Other DNA sequences in this specimen translate into the identical CDR3. V usage is TRBV11-3 and J usage is TRBJ2-7; 8 bases line up with TRBD1. CDR1 and CDR2 (germline): SGHNT, YENEEA. After removal of 4 bases from V and 6 bases from J, the junction contained 2 bases not matched to a gene. The length of the CDR3 is 12 residues. Here the CDR3 reads CASSSTGGEQYF. DNA of the CDR3: TGTGCCAGCAGCTCTACAGGGGGCGAGCAGTACTTC.

The rearrangement links TRBV18 to TRBJ1-2, with 11 bases lining up with TRBD1. Germline CDR1 KGHSH, CDR2 LQKENI. The CDR3 spans 15 residues. The trim removed 3 bases at V and 8 bases at J, leaving 8 bases unmatched. Here the CDR3 reads CASSPTGQGAEGYTF. For the CDR3, the DNA is TGTGCCAGCTCACCGACTGGACAGGGGGCGGAGGGCTACACCTTC.

Regarding this clone: Other DNA sequences of this sample code for an identical CDR3. The rearrangement links TRBV30 to TRBJ1-3; D unresolved. The germline V and J ends were trimmed by 2 bases and 7 bases, with 12 bases remaining between them. Per the germline V gene, CDR1 is GTSNPN and CDR2 is SVGIG (reference sequence). The length of the CDR3 is 13 residues. CDR3 bases: TGTGCCTGGAGTCGAGGACCCGGCAACACCATATATTTT. It encodes CAWSRGPGNTIYF. The full variable domain, in which reference TRBV30 and TRBJ1-3 provide the parts outside the CDR3, is SQTIHQWPATLVQPVGSPLSLECTVEGTSNPNLYWYRQAAGRGLQLLFYSVGIGQISSEVPQNLSASRPQDRQFILSSKKLLLSDSGFYLCAWSRGPGNTIYFGEGSWLTVV.

The gene calls are TRBV5-1 and TRBJ2-5; D is possibly TRBD2 (5 bases). Per germline, CDR1 SGHRS and CDR2 YFSETQ. This CDR3 has 14 amino acids. The V gene lost 0 bases and the J gene lost 3 bases, with 9 bases spanning the gap. The CDR3: CASSLVTGKETQYF. In DNA, the CDR3 is TGCGCCAGCAGCTTGGTAACGGGAAAAGAGACCCAGTACTTC.

The chain has TRBV19 and TRBJ2-2; D remains unclear. V lost 1 base, J lost 7 bases, and 4 bases lay in between. CDR3 length: 12 residues. Germline CDR1 reads LNHDA; CDR2 reads SQIVND (reference sequence). The CDR3 region has the DNA TGTGCCAGTAGTATAGTTGGCGGGGAGCTGTTTTTT. Encoded protein: CASSIVGGELFF.

V usage is TRBV10-3 and J usage is TRBJ1-6, with 8 bases that match TRBD1. The CDR3 loop spans 15 amino acids. Germline-derived CDR1 and CDR2 are ENHRY and SYGVKD. Trimming took 3 bases from V and 6 from J; bases not matched to a gene: 4. CDR3 region: CAISDAGGINSPLHF. CDR3 coding DNA: TGTGCCATCAGTGATGCAGGGGGCATTAATTCACCCCTCCACTTT.

This clone was found a few times. V gene TRBV9 combines with J gene TRBJ2-3, with D tentatively TRBD2 (5 bases). The CDR3 sequence is 13 residues long. Between the trimmed V and J ends, which lost 8 bases and 2 bases, there was a span of 12 bases. Germline CDR1 is SGDLS and CDR2 is YYNGEE. The CDR3 DNA reads TGTGCCAGTACACGGACTGCCACAGATACGCAGTATTTT. The encoded protein is CASTRTATDTQYF.

In this sample, this clone turned up once. V and J are TRBV5-8 and TRBJ2-7; TRBD2 agrees at 8 bases. The junction had 12 bases not matched to a gene; V was cut back by 4 bases and J by 0 bases. From germline, CDR1 is SGHTS and CDR2 YDEGEE. The CDR3 is 17 residues long. The CDR3 region is CASSTVWASGSSYEQYF. In DNA form, the CDR3 reads TGTGCCAGCAGCACCGTCTGGGCTAGCGGGTCCTCCTACGAGCAGTACTTC.

The rearrangement links TRBV5-6 to TRBJ2-1; 8 positions agree with TRBD2. CDR3 length: 15 residues. V gave up 1 base and J gave up 5 bases; unmatched junction bases: 5. Germline V lookup: CDR1 SGHDT, CDR2 YYEEEE. CDR3 residues: CASSLLAGKHNEQFF. CDR3 coding DNA: TGTGCCAGCAGCTTGCTAGCGGGCAAACACAATGAGCAGTTCTTC. Full variable domain (missing parts from reference TRBV5-6 and TRBJ2-1): DAGVTQSPTHLIKTRGQQVTLRCSPKSGHDTVSWYQQALGQGPQFIFQYYEEEERQRGNFPDRFSGHQFPNYSSELNVNALLLGDSALYLCASSLLAGKHNEQFFGPGTRLTVL.

This chain links TRBV6-5 with TRBJ1-5; no definite D call. With 3 bases removed from V and 5 bases from J, the gap between germline ends came to 11 bases. The CDR3 runs to 14 residues. The germline CDR1 and CDR2 sequences are MNHEY and SVGAGI. CDR3: CASSYQEGYQPQHF. CDR3 coding DNA: TGTGCCAGCAGTTATCAGGAAGGGTATCAGCCCCAGCATTTT.

The rearrangement joins TRBV11-3 to TRBJ2-1; D gene unclear. V was shortened by 3 bases and J by 9 bases, with 12 bases between the two germline ends. The CDR3 has 13 amino acids. CDR1 is SGHNT and CDR2 is YENEEA in the germline V gene. CDR3 sequence: CASSFEGFGEQFF. The CDR3 DNA sequence: TGTGCCAGCAGCTTTGAAGGGTTCGGTGAGCAGTTCTTC.